What follows describes a single TCR beta chain. The target antigen is unknown. Only in-frame clones appear in the TCRdb table, and some are missing; sequencing was by immunoSEQ multiplex PCR. The sample yields 66,000 or so clones, 80% to 85% seen once. This sample stems from a study of OX40 agonist ivuxolimab in advanced cancers. Study-wide background: Patients were given ivuxolimab, an antibody that agonizes OX40 (CD134). Age averaged roughly 60 years (range about 23 to 85), and around 87% were male.

Study observations and caveats: Clonal expansion was among the lowest in partial responders at 0.1-3.0 mg/kg, especially CD8+.

This CDR3 contains 16 residues. V dropped 4 bases and J dropped 2; count of bases not matched to a gene: 3. Per germline, CDR1 KGHSH and CDR2 LQKENI. The sample here was CD4+ or CD8+ T cells sorted from blood, taken in a trial of the OX40 agonist ivuxolimab. This clonotype was obtained from an adult with an advanced solid tumor such as melanoma, head and neck, liver or kidney cancer. The chain employs TRBV18 and TRBJ2-3; 13 positions agree with TRBD2. The CDR3, as DNA: TGTGCCAGCTCACTACTAGCGGGGGGGCTCACAGATACGCAGTATTTT. This encodes CASSLLAGGLTDTQYF.